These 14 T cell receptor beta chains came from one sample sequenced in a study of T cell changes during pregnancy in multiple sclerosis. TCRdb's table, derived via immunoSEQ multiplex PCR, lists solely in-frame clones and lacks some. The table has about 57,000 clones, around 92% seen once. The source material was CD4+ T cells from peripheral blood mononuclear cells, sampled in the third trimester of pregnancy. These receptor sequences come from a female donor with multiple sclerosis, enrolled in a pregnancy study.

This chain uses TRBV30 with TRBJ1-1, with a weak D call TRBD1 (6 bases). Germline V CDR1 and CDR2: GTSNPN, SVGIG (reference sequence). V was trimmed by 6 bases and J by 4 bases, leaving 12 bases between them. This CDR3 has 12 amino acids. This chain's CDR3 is CACVTGITEAFF. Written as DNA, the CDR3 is TGTGCCTGCGTAACAGGGATCACTGAAGCTTTCTTT.

The CDR3 spells CAISQAGGLDTGELFF. DNA for the CDR3: TGTGCCATCAGTCAGGCGGGGGGGCTGGACACCGGGGAGCTGTTTTTT. This chain links TRBV10-3 with TRBJ2-2, with TRBD2 matching 9 bases. The CDR3 totals 16 residues. Germline V gene data show CDR1 as ENHRY and CDR2 as SYGVKD. Losses at the gene ends were 5 bases for V and 3 bases for J; bases not matched to a gene: 7.

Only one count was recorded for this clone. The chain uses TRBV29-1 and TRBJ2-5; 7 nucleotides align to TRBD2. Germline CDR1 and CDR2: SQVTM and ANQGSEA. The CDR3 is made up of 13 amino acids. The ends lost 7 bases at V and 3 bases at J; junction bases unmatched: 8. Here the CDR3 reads CSARPSGEETQYF. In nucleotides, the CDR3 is TGCAGCGCCCGCCCCAGCGGGGAAGAGACCCAGTACTTC.

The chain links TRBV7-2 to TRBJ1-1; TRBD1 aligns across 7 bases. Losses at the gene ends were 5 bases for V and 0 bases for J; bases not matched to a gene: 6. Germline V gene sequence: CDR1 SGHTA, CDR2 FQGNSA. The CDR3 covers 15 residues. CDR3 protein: CASSTTGHMNTEAFF. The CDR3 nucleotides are TGTGCCAGCAGCACGACAGGGCATATGAACACTGAAGCTTTCTTT.

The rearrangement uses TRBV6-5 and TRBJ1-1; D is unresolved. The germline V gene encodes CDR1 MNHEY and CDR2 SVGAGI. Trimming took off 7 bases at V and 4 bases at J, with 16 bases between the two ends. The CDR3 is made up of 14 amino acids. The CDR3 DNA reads TGTGCCAGCACCCCCCTACGAGGTAGCACTGAAGCTTTCTTT. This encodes CASTPLRGSTEAFF.

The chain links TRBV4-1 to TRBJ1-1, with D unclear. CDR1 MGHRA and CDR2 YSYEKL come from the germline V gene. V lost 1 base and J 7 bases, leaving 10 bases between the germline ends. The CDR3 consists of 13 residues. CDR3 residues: CASSQGAPVEAFF. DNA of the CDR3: TGCGCCAGCAGCCAAGGGGCGCCGGTTGAAGCTTTCTTT.

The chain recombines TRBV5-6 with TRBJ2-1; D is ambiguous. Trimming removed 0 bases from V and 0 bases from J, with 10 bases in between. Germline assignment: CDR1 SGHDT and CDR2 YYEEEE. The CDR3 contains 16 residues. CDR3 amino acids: CASSLGPRSSYNEQFF. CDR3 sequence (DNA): TGTGCCAGCAGCTTGGGTCCTAGGAGCTCCTACAATGAGCAGTTCTTC.

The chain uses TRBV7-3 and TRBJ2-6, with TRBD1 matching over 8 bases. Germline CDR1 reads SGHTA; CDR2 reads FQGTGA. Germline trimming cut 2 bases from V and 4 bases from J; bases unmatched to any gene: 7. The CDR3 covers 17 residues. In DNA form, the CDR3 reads TGTGCCAGCAGCTTAGGTACAGGGGGGACCGGGGCCAACGTCCTGACTTTC. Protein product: CASSLGTGGTGANVLTF.

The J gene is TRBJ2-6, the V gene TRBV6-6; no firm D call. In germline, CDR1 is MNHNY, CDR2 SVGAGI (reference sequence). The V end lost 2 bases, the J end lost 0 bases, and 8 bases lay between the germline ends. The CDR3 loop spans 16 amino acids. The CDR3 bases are TGTGCCAGCAGTTACCAACAGAGCTCTGGGGCCAACGTCCTGACTTTC. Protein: CASSYQQSSGANVLTF.

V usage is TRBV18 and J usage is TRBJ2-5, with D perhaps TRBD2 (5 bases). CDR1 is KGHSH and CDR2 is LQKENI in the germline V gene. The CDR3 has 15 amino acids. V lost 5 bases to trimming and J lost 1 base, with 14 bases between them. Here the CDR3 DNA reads TGTGCCAGCTCATCTGAACCGGGATCCCAAGAGACCCAGTACTTC. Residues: CASSSEPGSQETQYF.

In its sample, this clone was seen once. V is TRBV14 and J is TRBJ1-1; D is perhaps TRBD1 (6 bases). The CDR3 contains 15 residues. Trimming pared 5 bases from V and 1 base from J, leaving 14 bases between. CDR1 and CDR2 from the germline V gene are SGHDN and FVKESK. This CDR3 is CASSFRGAGNTEAFF. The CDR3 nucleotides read TGTGCCAGCAGCTTCAGGGGCGCGGGGAACACTGAAGCTTTCTTT.

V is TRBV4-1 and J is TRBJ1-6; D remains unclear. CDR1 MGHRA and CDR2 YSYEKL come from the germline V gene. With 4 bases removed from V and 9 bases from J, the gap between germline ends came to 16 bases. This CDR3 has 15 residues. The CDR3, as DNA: TGCGCCAGCAGCCCGGAGAGGAGGGTGGGTTCACCCCTCCACTTT. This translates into CASSPERRVGSPLHF.

CDR3 in DNA: TGTGCCAGCAGCTCGTTGGGCGCAAACTATGGCTACACCTTC. Translated: CASSSLGANYGYTF. The chain couples TRBV7-2 to TRBJ1-2; D not resolved. V dropped 4 bases and J dropped 2 bases, with 11 bases sitting between them. The CDR3 has 14 amino acids. The germline gives CDR1 SGHTA, CDR2 FQGNSA. The complete variable domain, with remaining parts taken from reference TRBV7-2 and TRBJ1-2, reads GAGVSQSPSNKVTEKGKDVELRCDPISGHTALYWYRQSLGQGLEFLIYFQGNSAPDKSGLPSDRFSAERTGGSVSTLTIQRTQQEDSAVYLCASSSLGANYGYTFGSGTRLTVV.

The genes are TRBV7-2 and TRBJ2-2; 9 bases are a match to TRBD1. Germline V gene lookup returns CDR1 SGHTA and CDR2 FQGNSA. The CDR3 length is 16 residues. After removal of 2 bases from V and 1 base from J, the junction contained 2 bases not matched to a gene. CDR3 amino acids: CASSLMGQGNTGELFF. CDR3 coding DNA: TGTGCCAGCAGCTTAATGGGACAGGGGAACACCGGGGAGCTGTTTTTT.